This entry is about one T cell receptor (beta chain). As yet, its antigen is unknown. The PCR used 60 Vbeta and 13 Jbeta primers. Assay used: immunoSEQ multiplex PCR; TCRdb lists only in-frame clones, some missing. In the table there are some 150,000 clones, 60% to 80% of which are singletons. The data were obtained in a study of cytomegalovirus exposure and HLA in healthy donors. The overall study: Prior work identified around 110 million unique TCR beta sequences in roughly 190 million T cells. Study-wide findings and caveats: It emerged from a later analysis that several of the most significant clusters appeared to be linked to common viral pathogens.

Germline assignment: CDR1 MNHEY and CDR2 SMNVEV (reference sequence). Trimming left V 4 bases short and J 3 bases short, with 12 bases between. The CDR3 runs to 14 residues. This sequence was found in a man aged 40-50 years in good health and CMV-seropositive. Sequenced input: PBMCs. V gene TRBV27 combines with J gene TRBJ2-5; D is perhaps TRBD1 (6 bases). The CDR3 nucleotides are TGTGCCAGCAGTTATACGACAGGTGAAGAGACCCAGTACTTC. It is translated as CASSYTTGEETQYF.